This T cell receptor beta chain was observed in a study of CD8+ T cells in alopecia areata. Study context: At a dose of 5 to 10 mg twice daily, oral tofacitinib was given to treated patients. Findings and limits, study-wide: Resident alphabeta T cells of normal skin are also sequenced in scalp samples. Scalp clonality and expanded CD8+ clones among the top 100 fell significantly with tofacitinib.

Isolated RNA was reverse transcribed into cDNA used as the sequencing template. The method was immunoSEQ multiplex PCR; TCRdb's version includes in-frame clones alone and lacks a portion of them. The table shows 95,000 to 150,000 clones, with around 53% occurring only once. V lost 4 bases to trimming and J lost 0 bases, with 22 bases between them. The CDR3 totals 19 residues. The germline V gene encodes CDR1 LGHNA and CDR2 YNFKEQ. Treatment of the sample: oral pan-JAK inhibitor, 5-10 mg twice daily. From alopecia areata patients, lesional scalp punch biopsies and peripheral blood were collected. As for this clone: Its antigen is as yet unknown.

This chain joins TRBV4-2 and TRBJ2-4; possible D gene TRBD2, 5 bases. The sequenced sample was CD4+ T cells sorted from blood, obtained at week 4, from a patient treated with tofacitinib. The TCR was taken from a human donor with alopecia areata. CDR3 bases: TGTGCCAGCAGCCCCTTTGATCACTCGAACCGGGAAGCCAAAAACATTCAGTACTTC. Protein product: CASSPFDHSNREAKNIQYF.